Below, one T cell receptor (beta chain) is given with its context. What this receptor recognizes is not known. The data stem from a study of cytomegalovirus exposure and HLA in healthy donors (dated by TCRdb to 2016 to 2017). Some background on the complete study: An earlier analysis of several hundred of the donors reported 250 to 300 Gb of sequence data and some 110 million unique TCR beta sequences obtained from about 180 million T cells. Roughly 300 gigabases of sequencing data and approximately 93 million unique TCR sequences were included in an early release covering roughly 600 HLA-typed donors. Of the approximately 400 genotyped donors, 81% fell in the genetic ancestry cluster associated with self-reported Caucasian donors. The aim of the study was to test whether cataloging public T cell receptors could identify signatures of past pathogen exposure. Using immunosequencing, the study profiled T cell repertoires from 666 subjects and related those repertoires to cytomegalovirus serostatus. Along with the 666-subject first cohort, a separate validation cohort of 120 different subjects was used. High-throughput TCR immunosequencing, statistical association of individual TCRs with disease status, and machine learning were combined to predict cytomegalovirus infection status. In a later analysis, previously published TCR beta repertoires from 500 to 750 donors were re-analyzed and high-resolution HLA genotyping was added so that TCR occurrence patterns could be studied. Rather than drawing on any new phenotypic data, the later analysis identified candidate immune exposures from TCR beta sequences and the way those sequences occurred across donors. An earlier analysis of approximately 640 of the donors applied high-throughput TCR beta sequencing to assess whether each TCR beta V gene segment acted as functional or pseudogenic. Alongside the repertoire data, information on donor age, sex, ethnicity and CMV serostatus was compiled. A later genetic analysis took genome-wide SNP genotypes for about three fifths of the roughly 700 donors and used that subset as a discovery cohort. Every repertoire in the discovery cohort had been generated on one and the same sequencing platform. HLA typing covered class I and class II loci at four-digit resolution. The number of typed donors differed by locus: about 629-630 for A, B, C, DRB1 and DQB1; 500 to 550 for DQA1; around 610 for DPA1; and 400 to 480 for DPB1. Roughly five DR-DQ haplotypes were treated as single units for association and clustering because of strong linkage in the cohort. Among several hundred genotyped donors of the cohort, an average of approximately 240,000 unique TCR beta nucleotide sequences was sequenced per donor, of which about 18% were non-productive.

The cohort was made up of about 670 healthy bone marrow donors. At the time of sampling, every cohort member was nominally healthy, though immune exposures that went unrecorded were likely present. The donor tested CMV seronegative and was one of the 352 seronegative cohort members. Every donor gave a peripheral blood sample, and the peripheral blood mononuclear cells from that sample were used for TCR beta sequencing. The Qiagen DNeasy Blood Extraction Kit was used to extract genomic DNA from the blood cell samples. Libraries came from the immunoSEQ multiplex PCR assay. For the multiplex PCR, a mixture combining 60 forward primers for TCR Vbeta segments and 13 reverse primers for TCR Jbeta segments was used. A multiplex PCR assay on genomic DNA amplified the CDR3 region of rearranged TCR beta genes. The amplified TCR beta libraries were sequenced on the Illumina HiSeq System as 87-base-pair reads. The published analysis was carried out like this. A later analysis counted 65 million to 90 million unique TCR beta chains across the 666 repertoires, and 10 million to 11 million of these chains were shared by at least two donors. A nearest-neighbor algorithm error-corrected the raw reads and collapsed the reads into unique sequences, merging closely related sequences to remove PCR and sequencing errors. To assign V, D and J gene segments, CDR3 sequences were aligned to IMGT reference sequences. For a sequence to be retained, a match of at least six nucleotides to both a V gene segment and a J gene segment was required. Rearrangements were classified as productive when the CDR3 lacked stop codons and remained in frame with V and J, and all other rearrangements were classified as non-productive. CDR3 was defined according to IMGT convention as the region running from the second conserved V-encoded cysteine to the conserved J-encoded phenylalanine. In an earlier analysis of 587 of the donors, sequences lacking an unambiguous match to a single V gene segment were excluded. In an earlier analysis of about 590 of the donors, a V segment was called functional when productive rearrangements were above 56.7%, and segregating when the standard deviation between donors exceeded 5%. A statistical classification framework was developed to diagnose cytomegalovirus status using the catalog of TCR beta chain sequences. In a later analysis, V and J genes were assigned by comparing TCR nucleotide sequences against IMGT/GENE-DB human TR gene sequences. A later analysis assigned CDR3 sequences and most-parsimonious VDJ recombination scenarios with the TCRdist pipeline. In a later analysis, every TCR beta chain was defined by the combination of its CDR3 amino acid sequence and its V-gene family, and reads without a unique V-gene family were dropped. A later analysis removed 592 highly shared, low-generation-probability nucleotide sequences to deal with suspected cross-contamination and a sequencing artifact. In a later analysis, a clonal expansion index for each public chain was calculated from normalized within-repertoire ranks of inferred template counts. Generation probabilities in a later analysis came from a VDJ recombination model fitted to out-of-frame rearrangements, and those results were checked against IGoR. In a later analysis, hypergeometric tests were used to score TCR-TCR, TCR-HLA and TCR-CMV co-occurrence, with a repertoire-size bias correction applied to TCR pairs. A later analysis estimated false discovery rates by permuting HLA or CMV assignments 20 times. In a later analysis, co-occurring TCRs were grouped using DBSCAN, and TCRdist sequence similarity was added for clustering within HLA-allele-positive subsets. Repertoires with fewer than 30,000 or more than 120,000 public chains, plus five repertoires with anomalous nucleotide sharing, were excluded from co-occurrence clustering. Drawn from immuneACCESS, this table holds only the in-frame rearrangements with V and J called that TCRdb kept. Clones are partly lost; checked studies trace under half to an unresolved V gene and leave the rest unexplained. That table gives V, J and clone size, and the DNA gave D and trimming. The sample table gives about 79,000 clones. The ten top clones hold approximately 4.3% of the sample.

Compared with germline, V lacks 7 bases and J lacks 4 bases; bases without a gene match: 6. The CDR3, from cysteine to phenylalanine, totals 14 residues. CDR3 DNA is the only sequence kept; it has 42 bases, read in frame from the first base. CDR1 is given as MNHNS and CDR2 as SASEGT, both from the germline V gene. Overall study outcomes, separate from this receptor: This cohort had only TCR beta chains sequenced, and the lack of alpha or paired-chain data limited which features could be detected. Because HLA typing was unavailable for some donors at each locus, only the typed subset was used in association tests. In both the original and validation cohorts, the classifier was reported to diagnose cytomegalovirus status with high specificity and sensitivity. In vitro tests confirmed that a few of the cytomegalovirus-associated TCR beta chains recognize cytomegalovirus antigens. Most TCR sequences were observed very rarely across donors, whereas some public TCRs were present in many individuals. Fewer than 20 rarely observed V segments, including chromosome 9 orphons, were excluded from the earlier analysis of several hundred of the donors because counts were too low. In a later genetic analysis, a missense DCLRE1C variant was associated with V-gene and J-gene trimming of TCR beta chains, and the association was replicated in an independent cohort. Broadly in line with IMGT annotations, most TCR beta V segments showed up in productive rearrangements about 87% or about 30% of the time in an earlier analysis of 587 of the donors. The only immune exposure information available for the cohort was CMV serostatus. The authors suggested that the approach could potentially be generalized to other disease states and immunological phenotypes. In a later analysis, the rate of TCR association differed among HLA loci, with DRB1 alleles having the most associated TCRs and HLA-C alleles having the fewest. A later analysis found that HLA-associated TCR beta chains were more clonally expanded and had lower generation probabilities than equally common non-associated chains. Specific HLA alleles were associated with more than 15,000 TCR beta sequences at a false discovery rate of 0.05 in a later analysis. A later genetic analysis reported fewer N-insertions in productive TCRs among donors in an Asian-associated ancestry cluster than the roughly 670-donor mean. A further reported finding was that TCR beta sequences accurately predicted the HLA-A and HLA-B alleles for most subjects in the first cohort. When HLA alleles, especially DR and DQ, strongly co-occurred, TCR associations were difficult to assign to individual alleles. Linkage disequilibrium might explain the correlated functional status among segregating V segments, but an unknown experimental factor could not be ruled out. A later analysis reported that several top co-occurrence clusters appeared linked to parvovirus B19, influenza, CMV and Epstein-Barr virus. A cluster of highly shared sequence variants was judged likely to be a technical artifact of the sequencing pipeline. The presence/absence analyses assumed that sequencing depth was roughly uniform across donors, and that assumption may not be true. A total of fewer than 200 TCR beta chains were listed by the study as associated with cytomegalovirus. A later analysis found that most CMV-associated TCR beta chains appeared HLA-restricted, with HLA associations seemingly driven largely by CMV exposure. Because the 87-base-pair reads could not distinguish some IMGT-functional V segments, including TRBV6-2 and TRBV6-3, those segments were excluded.

Sequencing was performed on PBMCs. The chain is assembled from TRBV6-1 and TRBJ2-3, with TRBD2 identical over 9 junction bases. The clonotype originates from a man aged 25 to 45 in good health and CMV-seronegative. The DNA reads as follows: TGTGCCAGCACTCTGCGGGGGGGCCCAGATACGCAGTATTTT. This translates into CASTLRGGPDTQYF.